The rows below give T cell receptor beta chains drawn from one sample of a study of T cells after yellow fever vaccination. TCRdb re-analysed the 5' RACE reads in MiXCR, keeping a single row per CDR3 protein. This table holds roughly 27,000 distinct CDR3 sequences, around 5% found once. Here the sequenced sample was CD8+ T cells sorted from PBMCs, taken 10 days after the yellow fever booster vaccination. Receptors originate from a man younger than 45 who received the YFV17D yellow fever vaccine. Both conserved end residues are part of each CDR3. D genes are given only for firm matches. Clone size is stated in some rows and not others, as once, few, many or a class when expanded.

D | size | J | V | DNA | CDR3
. | many | TRBJ2-1 | TRBV12-3/TRBV12-4 | TGTGCCAGCAGGGTAAGGGGCGACAATGAGCAGTTCTTC | CASRVRGDNEQFF
. | many | TRBJ1-5 | TRBV27 | TGTGCCAGCAGTACAGGGTCCCATCAGCCCCAGCATTTT | CASSTGSHQPQHF
TRBD2 | many | TRBJ2-4 | TRBV11-2 | TGTGCCAGCAGCATCGGACTAGCGGCGGCCAAAAACATTCAGTACTTC | CASSIGLAAAKNIQYF
. | many | TRBJ2-3 | TRBV19 | TGTGCCAGTAGTAGTGTGACCACAGATACGCAGTATTTT | CASSSVTTDTQYF
TRBD2 | many | TRBJ2-3 | TRBV5-6 | TGTGCCAGCAGCTCTCTAGCGGGAGGGCCTTTAGATACGCAGTATTTT | CASSSLAGGPLDTQYF
. | many | TRBJ2-7 | TRBV12-3/TRBV12-4 | TGTGCCAGCAGCGACCTGGGTTCTGACCACGAGCAGTACTTC | CASSDLGSDHEQYF
TRBD2 | few | TRBJ2-7 | TRBV27 | TGTGCCAGCAGTTTCCAGACTAGCGGGGCCTACGAGCAGTACTTC | CASSFQTSGAYEQYF
. | . | TRBJ2-3 | TRBV20-1 | TGCTGTGCTAGTGGTGGGTCGGCTAGCGTGTACACAGATACGCAGTATTTT | CCASGGSASVYTDTQYF
. | many | TRBJ2-5 | TRBV29-1 | TGCAGCGCGACGCCAGCGTACCAAGAGACCCAGTACTTC | CSATPAYQETQYF
TRBD2 | many | TRBJ2-3 | TRBV29-1 | TGCAGCGCCAGAATTGCGACTAGCGGGAGCCCAGATACGCAGTATTTT | CSARIATSGSPDTQYF
. | many | TRBJ2-2 | TRBV12-3/TRBV12-4 | TGTGCCAGCTTCAAATCGGCTTTATCCGGGGAGCTGTTTTTT | CASFKSALSGELFF
TRBD2 | many | TRBJ2-3 | TRBV14 | TGTGCCAGCAGCCAAGTACGGTTTTCAGCGGGAGTGATAACAGATACGCAGTATTTT | CASSQVRFSAGVITDTQYF
. | many | TRBJ1-4 | TRBV25-1 | TGTGCCAGCAGTGACCCGGCCTGGGGGGCTGGGTTAACTAATGAAAAACTGTTTTTT | CASSDPAWGAGLTNEKLFF
. | many | TRBJ1-2 | TRBV7-6 | TGTGCCAGCAGCTCACTCGAGGCCCACAATCCCGGGGCTAACTATGGCTACACCTTC | CASSSLEAHNPGANYGYTF
. | many | TRBJ1-1 | TRBV30 | TGTGCCTGGAGTGTACTTGGCGGGAACACTGAAGCTTTCTTT | CAWSVLGGNTEAFF
. | many | TRBJ2-2 | TRBV27 | TGTGCCAGCAGTTTACTTACCGGGGAGCTGTTTTTT | CASSLLTGELFF
. | many | TRBJ2-1 | TRBV10-1 | TGCGCCAGCAGTGATGTTGGTTGGCAACTGTTCTTC | CASSDVGWQLFF
. | . | TRBJ1-4 | TRBV6-5 | TGTGCCAGCAGTTACTCGGGGGCGCGAGAAAAACTGTTTTTT | CASSYSGAREKLFF
. | many | TRBJ2-7 | TRBV20-1 | TGCAGTGCTAGAGTAAGAGGGGAAGGGGCATACGAGCAGTACTTC | CSARVRGEGAYEQYF
. | many | TRBJ2-1 | TRBV15 | TGTGCCACCAGCAATATAGCGAATCACAATGAGCAGTTCTTC | CATSNIANHNEQFF
TRBD2 | many | TRBJ2-7 | TRBV7-8 | TGTGCCAGCAGCTTAGCGGCTAGCGGAGATTTCTACGAGCAGTACTTC | CASSLAASGDFYEQYF
. | many | TRBJ2-1 | TRBV3-1 | TGTGCCAGCAGCCAAGAAAGAAGCTCCTACAATGAGCAGTTCTTC | CASSQERSSYNEQFF
. | many | TRBJ1-2 | TRBV20-1 | TGCAGTGGGTTGGCGGACTATGGCTACACCTTC | CSGLADYGYTF
TRBD1 | many | TRBJ2-5 | TRBV5-1 | TGCGCCAGCAGCCTGGGACAGGACGAAGAGACCCAGTACTTC | CASSLGQDEETQYF
. | many | TRBJ1-4 | TRBV14 | TGTGCCAGCAGCCAGGGTGGCACTAATGAAAAACTGTTTTTT | CASSQGGTNEKLFF
. | many | TRBJ1-3 | TRBV20-1 | TGCAGTGCTAGACTTTCGGGATTTTCTTCTGGAAACACCATATATTTT | CSARLSGFSSGNTIYF
. | many | TRBJ2-3 | TRBV28 | TGTGCCAGCAGTGGGTTGGCAGATACGCAGTATTTT | CASSGLADTQYF
. | many | TRBJ1-1 | TRBV6-5 | TGTGCCAGCAGTTATTTCGGACTAGCGAACACTGAAGCTTTCTTT | CASSYFGLANTEAFF
. | many | TRBJ1-1 | TRBV11-2 | TGTGCCAGCAGCTTTCAAGGGCGTGCTGAAGCTTTCTTT | CASSFQGRAEAFF
TRBD1 | many | TRBJ2-1 | TRBV29-1 | TGCAGCGTGTATGGACAGGACTCCTACAATGAGCAGTTCTTC | CSVYGQDSYNEQFF
. | medium-sized | TRBJ2-7 | TRBV6-2/TRBV6-3 | TGTGCCAGCAGTTACTCTCTCACCCATGAGCAGTACTTC | CASSYSLTHEQYF
. | many | TRBJ1-4 | TRBV6-5 | TGTGCCAGCAGTTACGGGCCTGGAGGGGAAAAACTGTTTTTT | CASSYGPGGEKLFF
. | many | TRBJ1-3 | TRBV20-1 | TGCAGTGCTAGAGTGCACGCCGGGACCCTAAACACCATATATTTT | CSARVHAGTLNTIYF
TRBD2 | many | TRBJ2-1 | TRBV7-6 | TGTGCCAGCAGCTTAGGGGGGGGGACTAGCGGGGCCTCCTACAATGAGCAGTTCTTC | CASSLGGGTSGASYNEQFF
TRBD2 | many | TRBJ2-3 | TRBV6-5 | TGTGCCAGCAGTTACACCCTGGGCGGGAGAAACACAGATACGCAGTATTTT | CASSYTLGGRNTDTQYF
. | many | TRBJ2-7 | TRBV5-1 | TGCGCCAGCAGCCTGGACTGGACGGAGCAGTACTTC | CASSLDWTEQYF
TRBD2 | many | TRBJ2-5 | TRBV18 | TGTGCCAGCTCACCTAACCCCCGCCTAGCGGGAGTCTTTGAGACCCAGTACTTC | CASSPNPRLAGVFETQYF
TRBD1 | many | TRBJ2-1 | TRBV27 | TGTGCCAGCAGCTGGACAGGTTCCTACAATGAGCAGTTCTTC | CASSWTGSYNEQFF
. | many | TRBJ2-2 | TRBV12-3/TRBV12-4 | TGTGCCAGCAGACCAGTTGGCGGGGAGCTGTTTTTT | CASRPVGGELFF
. | many | TRBJ2-7 | TRBV7-9 | TGTGCCAGCAGGTCAGGGGTGGGAGAGCAGTACTTC | CASRSGVGEQYF
TRBD2 | many | TRBJ2-1 | TRBV5-5 | TGTGCCAGCAGCTTCGGGACTAGCGGGAGCCATGAGCAGTTCTTC | CASSFGTSGSHEQFF
. | . | TRBJ2-3 | TRBV12-3/TRBV12-4 | TGTGCCAGCAGTTTCCGGGCTAGCACAGATACGCAGTATTTT | CASSFRASTDTQYF
. | many | TRBJ1-1 | TRBV19 | TGTGCCAGTAGTTGGGGGATCAACACTGAAGCTTTCTTT | CASSWGINTEAFF
. | many | TRBJ2-7 | TRBV5-6 | TGTGCCAGCAGTCATGATAGAAAACTTTACGAGCAGTACTTC | CASSHDRKLYEQYF
. | many | TRBJ2-7 | TRBV19 | TGTGCCACCTCTGCCGGGTCGTTCTACGAGCAGTACTTC | CATSAGSFYEQYF
. | many | TRBJ1-5 | TRBV7-9 | TGTGCCAGCAGCTTAGCGGACCAGCCCCAGCATTTT | CASSLADQPQHF
. | many | TRBJ2-1 | TRBV7-2 | TGTGCCAGCAGCTTAGGCCGGCAGGGTAGAACTTACAATGAGCAGTTCTTC | CASSLGRQGRTYNEQFF
. | many | TRBJ2-2 | TRBV7-2 | TGTGCCAGCAGCGACATAGGGAACACCGGGGAGCTGTTTTTT | CASSDIGNTGELFF
. | many | TRBJ2-1 | TRBV3-1 | TGTGCCAGCAGCCAACCGGGGACCAACAATGAGCAGTTCTTC | CASSQPGTNNEQFF
TRBD1 | many | TRBJ1-5 | TRBV4-2 | TGTGCCAGCAGCCATGGTGACAGGGGGAATCAGCCCCAGCATTTT | CASSHGDRGNQPQHF
TRBD2 | many | TRBJ2-3 | TRBV15 | TGTGCCACCAGCAGAGTCCCCGGGACTAGCGGAGACACAGATACGCAGTATTTT | CATSRVPGTSGDTDTQYF
TRBD2 | many | TRBJ2-1 | TRBV15 | TGTGCCACCAGCAGAGAGGGGACTAGCGAGCAGTTCTTC | CATSREGTSEQFF
TRBD2 | many | TRBJ2-7 | TRBV6-5 | TGTGCCAGCAGCCGACTAGCGGGATCCGGCGAGCAGTACTTC | CASSRLAGSGEQYF
. | many | TRBJ2-1 | TRBV24-1 | TGTGCCACCAGTACCAGCTCCTACAATGAGCAGTTCTTC | CATSTSSYNEQFF
TRBD2 | many | TRBJ2-1 | TRBV7-2 | TGTGCCAGCAGCTTTTCTAGCGGGAGCGGGAATGAGCAGTTCTTC | CASSFSSGSGNEQFF
. | many | TRBJ2-5 | TRBV7-9 | TGTGCCAGCAGCTCTCGGGGGGCGAGATCCCAAGAGACCCAGTACTTC | CASSSRGARSQETQYF
TRBD2 | many | TRBJ2-2 | TRBV5-5 | TGTGCCAGCAGCCCGGGACTAGCGGGAGTCGGAACCGGGGAGCTGTTTTTT | CASSPGLAGVGTGELFF
TRBD2 | many | TRBJ2-7 | TRBV7-6 | TGTGCCAGCAGCTCCGGGACTAGCGGAAATTATGGCTCCTACGAGCAGTACTTC | CASSSGTSGNYGSYEQYF
. | many | TRBJ1-4 | TRBV15 | TGTGCCACCAGCAGCCCCATCGGAACCCTTAATGAAAAACTGTTTTTT | CATSSPIGTLNEKLFF
TRBD2 | many | TRBJ2-1 | TRBV19 | TGTGCCTCCGCCCCCGGGACTAGCGGGAGTTGGTCCTACAATGAGCAGTTCTTC | CASAPGTSGSWSYNEQFF